What follows are 13 T cell receptor beta chains derived from one specimen sequenced in a study of CD8 T cells in Susac syndrome. With random hexamers, reverse transcription was performed on roughly 0.5 to 1 ug of RNA. One entry per CDR3 protein results from TCRdb running MiXCR on the immunoSEQ multiplex PCR reads. Among around 130,000 distinct CDR3 sequences listed, approximately 94% were seen once. What was sequenced was CD4+ T cells from PBMCs. Source of these receptors: a human donor in good health.

This clonotype was found once. The chain has TRBV6-2 or TRBV6-3 and TRBJ1-5; D possibly corresponds to TRBD1 (5 bases). Between the trimmed V and J ends, which lost 7 bases and 8 bases, there was a span of 18 bases. The CDR3 is 14 residues long. Germline values: CDR1 MNHEY, CDR2 SVGEGT. The CDR3 nucleotides are TGTGCCAGCACCACTTCGGGGGTTACGAAGCCCCAGCATTTT. Its translation: CASTTSGVTKPQHF.

The gene calls are TRBV12-3 or TRBV12-4 and TRBJ1-4; D gene ambiguous. Trimming removed 6 bases at V and 8 bases at J, with 16 bases between. CDR3 length: 14 amino acids. This chain's CDR3 is CASSPPGRAEKLFF. The CDR3 nucleotides are TGTGCCAGCAGCCCGCCGGGCCGGGCGGAAAAACTGTTTTTT.

The rearrangement joins TRBV6-6 to TRBJ1-2, with TRBD1 as a possible D gene (5 bases). Trimming took 6 bases from V and 1 from J, leaving 12 bases between them. Germline V gene sequence: CDR1 MNHNY, CDR2 SVGAGI (reference sequence). The CDR3 runs to 14 residues. CDR3 DNA: TGTGCCAGCAGCCAGCCCGGACATAACTATGGCTACACCTTC. It specifies CASSQPGHNYGYTF.

The chain is built from TRBV12-3 or TRBV12-4 and TRBJ2-3; no reliable D call. The CDR3 has 16 residues. V lost 7 bases, J lost 0 bases, and 17 bases lay in between. CDR3 loop: CASKYSITRSTDTQYF. As DNA, the CDR3 is TGTGCCAGCAAGTACTCTATTACCCGTAGCACAGATACGCAGTATTTT.

The rearrangement joins TRBV20-1 to TRBJ2-7; D is possibly TRBD1 (6 bases). Germline values: CDR1 DFQATT, CDR2 SNEGSKA (reference sequence). V dropped 0 bases and J dropped 3 bases, with 12 bases sitting between them. CDR3 length: 14 amino acids. The CDR3 loop reads CSAREPGDLYEQYF. The CDR3 DNA sequence: TGCAGTGCTAGAGAACCAGGGGACCTCTACGAGCAGTACTTC.

CDR3 in DNA: TGTGCCAGCACCCCCTCAGGACAGCCAGGGGAGACCCAGTACTTC. The encoded protein is CASTPSGQPGETQYF. J is TRBJ2-5 and V is TRBV7-8; maybe TRBD1 (6 bases). Per germline, CDR1 SGHVS and CDR2 FQNEAQ. The CDR3 is made up of 15 amino acids. V was shortened by 7 bases and J by 5 bases, with 20 bases between the two germline ends.

The chain uses TRBV2 and TRBJ2-7; 7 positions agree with TRBD2. Germline V lookup: CDR1 SNHLY, CDR2 FYNNEI. After removal of 6 bases from V and 6 bases from J, the junction contained 11 bases not matched to a gene. The CDR3 spans 14 residues. The CDR3 spells CASRGGTIPGEQYF. DNA of the CDR3: TGTGCCAGCAGGGGGGGGACTATCCCCGGCGAGCAGTACTTC. Together with reference TRBV2 and TRBJ2-7, the CDR3 gives the full variable domain: EPEVTQTPSHQVTQMGQEVILRCVPISNHLYFYWYRQILGQKVEFLVSFYNNEISEKSEIFDDQFSVERPDGSNFTLKIRSTKLEDSAMYFCASRGGTIPGEQYFGPGTRLTVT.

The chain's CDR3 is CASSPSPLTEAFF. The CDR3 DNA reads as TGTGCCAGCAGCCCAAGCCCGCTCACTGAAGCTTTCTTT. The J gene is TRBJ1-1, the V gene TRBV7-9, with D unresolved. The CDR3 consists of 13 residues. V was clipped by 5 bases and J by 4 bases, with 11 bases between them. Germline values: CDR1 SEHNR, CDR2 FQNEAQ (reference sequence).

With respect to this clonotype: The junction shows a germline mismatch at one end, possibly a read error. The chain couples TRBV9 to TRBJ2-1, with D uncertain. This CDR3 region has 8 residues. Germline V lookup: CDR1 SGDLS, CDR2 YYNGEE. CDR3: CASTSGQF. As DNA, the CDR3 is TGTGCCAGCACATCAGGCCAATTC.

The chain couples TRBV9 to TRBJ1-1; D call uncertain. The CDR3 length is 13 residues. The germline gives CDR1 SGDLS, CDR2 YYNGEE. V dropped 2 bases and J dropped 3 bases, with 8 bases sitting between them. CDR3 in amino acids: CASSVGLDTEAFF. CDR3 nucleotides: TGTGCCAGCAGCGTGGGCCTGGACACTGAAGCTTTCTTT.

This chain connects TRBV19 to TRBJ2-2; 11 bases are a match to TRBD1. Trimming at V came to 6 bases and at J to 4 bases, leaving 4 bases not matched to a gene. The CDR3 is 15 residues long. Germline V lookup: CDR1 LNHDA, CDR2 SQIVND (reference sequence). CDR3 sequence reads: CASSHGTGGTGELFF. For the CDR3, the DNA is TGTGCCAGTAGCCATGGGACAGGGGGCACCGGGGAGCTGTTTTTT. Full variable domain (remainder filled in from reference TRBV19 and TRBJ2-2): DGGITQSPKYLFRKEGQNVTLSCEQNLNHDAMYWYRQDPGQGLRLIYYSQIVNDFQKGDIAEGYSVSREKKESFPLTVTSAQKNPTAFYLCASSHGTGGTGELFFGEGSRLTVL.

Here the CDR3 reads CASNLVSENQPQHF. The CDR3 nucleotides are TGTGCCAGCAACTTGGTATCGGAGAATCAGCCCCAGCATTTT. This chain links TRBV6-6 with TRBJ1-5, with D unresolved. Germline V CDR1 and CDR2: MNHNY, SVGAGI (reference sequence). The CDR3 runs 14 residues. Trimming pared 7 bases from V and 4 bases from J, leaving 14 bases between.

The chain employs TRBV7-3 and TRBJ2-5, with 9 bases that match TRBD2. The V gene's germline CDR1 is SGHTA and CDR2 FQGTGA. CDR3 length equals 15 residues. With 2 bases clipped from V and 5 bases from J, the junction kept 6 bases outside the gene matches. The CDR3: CASSLAGGRGETQYF. The CDR3 nucleotides are TGTGCCAGCAGCTTAGCGGGCGGGAGGGGCGAGACCCAGTACTTC.